Given below is one T cell receptor beta chain in context. Its specificity is unknown. This record belongs to a study of cytomegalovirus exposure and HLA in healthy donors. Whole-study findings and limits: Productive status was seen about 90% or about 30% of the time for most TCR beta V segments in an earlier analysis.

Primers: 60 Vbeta forward and 13 Jbeta reverse. Sequenced by immunoSEQ multiplex PCR; TCRdb stores in-frame clones only, minus some. Here the sample spans 100,000 to 150,000 clones, more than 65% being singletons. This clonotype was sampled from a male donor in good health and CMV-seropositive. The material sequenced was PBMCs.

CDR3 region: CASVKRRGYEQYF. The CDR3 DNA follows: TGTGCCAGCGTAAAGAGAAGGGGCTACGAGCAGTACTTC. The rearrangement joins TRBV2 to TRBJ2-7; possibly TRBD1 for D (5 bases). V was shortened by 8 bases and J by 3 bases, with 14 bases between the two germline ends. The CDR3 spans 13 residues. CDR1 and CDR2 from the germline V gene are SNHLY and FYNNEI. The full variable domain, rest sourced from reference TRBV2 and TRBJ2-7, is EPEVTQTPSHQVTQMGQEVILRCVPISNHLYFYWYRQILGQKVEFLVSFYNNEISEKSEIFDDQFSVERPDGSNFTLKIRSTKLEDSAMYFCASVKRRGYEQYFGPGTRLTVT.